This TCR beta chain originates from a study of T-cell reconstitution after alpha-beta-depleted transplantation in children. Findings and limits, study-wide: Surviving recipient T cells and intrathymic progenitors accounted for some patients' high TCRbeta diversity at day 60. It was newly produced T cells that mostly accounted for T-cell counts and diversity one year after transplant. Several hundred expanded graft clones reportedly gave rise to the alpha-beta T cells present about two months after transplant.

Preparing the TCRbeta library involved the use of unique molecular identifiers. TCRdb re-analysed the PCR reads in MiXCR, keeping a single row per CDR3 protein. Counted here are a few hundred thousand distinct CDR3 sequences, 25% to 30% occurring once; the ten biggest clones make up just over 35%. The germline CDR1 and CDR2 sequences are SGHAT and FQNNGV. Trimming left V 1 base short and J 0 bases short, with 9 bases between. This CDR3 spans 15 amino acids. Turning to this clonotype: Its antigen is undetermined.

This TCR was sampled from a boy in the first two years of life with Wiskott-Aldrich syndrome, due to receive a stem cell transplant. V is TRBV11-2 and J is TRBJ1-1, with D maybe TRBD1 (5 bases). This specimen was PBMCs, taken before TCRalphabeta/CD19-depleted stem cell transplant. The CDR3 is CASSLGPGLNTEAFF. CDR3 in DNA: TGTGCCAGCAGCTTAGGACCAGGGCTGAACACTGAAGCTTTCTTT.